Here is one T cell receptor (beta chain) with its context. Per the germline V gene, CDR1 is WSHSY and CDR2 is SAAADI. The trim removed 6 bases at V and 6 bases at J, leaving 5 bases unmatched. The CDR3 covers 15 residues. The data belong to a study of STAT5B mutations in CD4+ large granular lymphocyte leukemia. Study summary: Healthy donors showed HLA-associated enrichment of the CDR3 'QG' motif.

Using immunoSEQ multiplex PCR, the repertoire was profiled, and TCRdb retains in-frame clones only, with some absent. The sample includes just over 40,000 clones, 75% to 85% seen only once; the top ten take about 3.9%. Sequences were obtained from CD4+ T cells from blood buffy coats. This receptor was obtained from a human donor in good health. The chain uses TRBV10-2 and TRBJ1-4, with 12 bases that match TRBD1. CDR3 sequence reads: CASSPGQGAHEKLFF. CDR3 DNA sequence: TGCGCCAGCAGCCCGGGACAGGGGGCGCATGAAAAACTGTTTTTT.